The subject of this entry is one T cell receptor (beta chain). What it binds is unknown. This entry belongs to a study of identical twins. Findings and caveats of the study: Insertion counts were lower in abundant cord blood beta clonotypes, a trend that memory repertoires did not show. In zero-insertion analyses, partial confounding could arise from invariant MAIT and iNKT cells.

Trimming pared 6 bases from V and 2 bases from J, leaving 11 bases between. This CDR3 is built from 13 residues. CDR1 and CDR2 (germline): DFQATT, SNEGSKA (reference sequence). Unique molecular identifiers were in the cDNA, with template-switch universal primer binding. In TCRdb, the 5' RACE reads were re-called with MiXCR into one record per CDR3 protein. The sample lists around 250,000 distinct CDR3 sequences, roughly 13% occurring once. The same sample was also used in a study of yellow fever vaccine responses in identical twins. This second study says: Twins reportedly showed a vaccine T cell response that seemed partly convergent and partly personalized.

The specimen sequenced was memory (CD45RO+) T cells sorted from blood. V is TRBV20-1 and J is TRBJ2-4, with D perhaps TRBD1 or TRBD2 (5 bases each). The receptor comes from a woman under 30 in good health. The CDR3 loop reads CSANRRPKNIQYF. CDR3 nucleotides: TGCAGTGCCAACAGGAGGCCCAAAAACATTCAGTACTTC.